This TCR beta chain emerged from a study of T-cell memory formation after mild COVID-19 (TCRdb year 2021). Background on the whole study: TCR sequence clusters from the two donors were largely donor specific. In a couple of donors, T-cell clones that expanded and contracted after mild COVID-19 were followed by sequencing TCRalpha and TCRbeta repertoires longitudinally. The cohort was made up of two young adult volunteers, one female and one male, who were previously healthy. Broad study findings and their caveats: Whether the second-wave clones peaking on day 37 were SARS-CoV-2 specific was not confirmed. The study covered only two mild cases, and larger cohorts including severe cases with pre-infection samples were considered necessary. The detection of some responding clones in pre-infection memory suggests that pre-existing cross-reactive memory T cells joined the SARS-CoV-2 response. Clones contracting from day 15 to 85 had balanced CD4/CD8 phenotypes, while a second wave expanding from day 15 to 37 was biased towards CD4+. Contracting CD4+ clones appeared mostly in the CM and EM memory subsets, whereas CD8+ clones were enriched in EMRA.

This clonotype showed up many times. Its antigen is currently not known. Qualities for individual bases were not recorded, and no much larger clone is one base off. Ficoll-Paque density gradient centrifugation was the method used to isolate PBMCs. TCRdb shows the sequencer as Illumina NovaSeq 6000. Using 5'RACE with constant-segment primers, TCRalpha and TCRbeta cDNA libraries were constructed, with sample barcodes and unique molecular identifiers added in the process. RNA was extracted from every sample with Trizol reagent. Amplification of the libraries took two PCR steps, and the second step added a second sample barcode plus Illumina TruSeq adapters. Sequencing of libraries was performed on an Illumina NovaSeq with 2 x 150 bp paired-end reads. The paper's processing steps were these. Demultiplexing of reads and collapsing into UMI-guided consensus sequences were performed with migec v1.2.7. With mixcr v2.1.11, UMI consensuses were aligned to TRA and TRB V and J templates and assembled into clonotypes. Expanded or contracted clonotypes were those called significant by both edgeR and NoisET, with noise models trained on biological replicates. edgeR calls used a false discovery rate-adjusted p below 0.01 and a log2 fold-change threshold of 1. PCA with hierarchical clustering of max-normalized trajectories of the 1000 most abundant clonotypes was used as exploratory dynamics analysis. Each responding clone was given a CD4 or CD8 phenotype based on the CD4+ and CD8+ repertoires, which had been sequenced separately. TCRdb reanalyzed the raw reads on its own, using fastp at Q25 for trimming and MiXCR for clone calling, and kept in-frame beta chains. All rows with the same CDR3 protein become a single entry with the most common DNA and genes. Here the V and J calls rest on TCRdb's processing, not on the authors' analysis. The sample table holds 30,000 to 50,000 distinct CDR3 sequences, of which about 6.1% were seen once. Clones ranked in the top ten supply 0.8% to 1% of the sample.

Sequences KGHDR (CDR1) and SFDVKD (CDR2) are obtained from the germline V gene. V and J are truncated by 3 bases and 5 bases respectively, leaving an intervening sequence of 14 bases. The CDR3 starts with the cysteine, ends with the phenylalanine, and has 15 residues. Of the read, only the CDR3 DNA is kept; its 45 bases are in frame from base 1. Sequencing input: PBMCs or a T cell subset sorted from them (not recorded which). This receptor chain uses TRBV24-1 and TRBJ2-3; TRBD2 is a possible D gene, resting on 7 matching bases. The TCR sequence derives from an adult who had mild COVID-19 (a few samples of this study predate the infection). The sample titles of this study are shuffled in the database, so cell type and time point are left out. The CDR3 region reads CATSDGTGGGDTQYF. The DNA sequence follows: TGTGCCACCAGTGATGGAACGGGGGGCGGAGATACGCAGTATTTT.